The rows below give T cell receptor beta chains drawn from one sample of a study of pediatric ulcerative colitis. Sequenced by immunoSEQ multiplex PCR; TCRdb stores in-frame clones only, minus some. Of tens of thousands of clones listed, roughly nine tenths were seen once; the top ten hold around 3.6%. Source material: blood. These receptors came from a boy younger than 18 with severe ulcerative colitis. Both conserved end residues are part of each CDR3. A D gene is named only where the DNA matches it firmly. Clone size appears in some rows only: once, few, many, or a class for an expanded clone.

size	V	J	D	length	DNA	CDR3
once	TRBV9	TRBJ2-2	NA	14	TGTGCCAGCAGCCCCCAGACCGGAGCGGGGGAGCTGTTTTTT	CASSPQTGAGELFF
NA	TRBV18	TRBJ1-6	NA	14	TGTGCCAGCTCACCGAATACAGGGAATTCACCCCTCCACTTT	CASSPNTGNSPLHF
NA	TRBV11-2	TRBJ1-2	TRBD1	15	TGTGCCAGCAGCTTAGGCCCAGGGGGCTTGTATGGCTACACCTTC	CASSLGPGGLYGYTF
NA	TRBV5-1	TRBJ2-3	NA	15	TGCGCCAGCAGCTTGACGGGAGCTAGCACAGATACGCAGTATTTT	CASSLTGASTDTQYF
NA	TRBV6-1	TRBJ2-3	NA	15	TGTGCCAGCAGTGAAAGGCCTAGCAGTGGAGATACGCAGTATTTT	CASSERPSSGDTQYF
NA	TRBV12-5	TRBJ2-7	TRBD2	13	TGCACACTTCGGACTAGCGGTTCCTACGAGCAGTACTTC	CTLRTSGSYEQYF
NA	TRBV19	TRBJ1-1	NA	16	TGTGCCAGTAGCCGAAGACAGGCCCCCTCGAACACTGAAGCTTTCTTT	CASSRRQAPSNTEAFF
few	TRBV10-1	TRBJ1-5	NA	14	TGCGCCAGCAGTGAGACAGGGAGCCATCAGCCCCAGCATTTT	CASSETGSHQPQHF
NA	TRBV6-5	TRBJ2-1	NA	15	TGTGCCAGCAACACCGGGACCCCTTCTTACAATGAGCAGTTCTTC	CASNTGTPSYNEQFF
NA	TRBV29-1	TRBJ2-7	NA	15	TGCAGCGTTGAGGATGGTGTCAGGGGCACCTACGAGCAGTACTTC	CSVEDGVRGTYEQYF
NA	TRBV25-1	TRBJ2-5	TRBD1	14	TGTGCCAGCAGTGGGGACAGTAGCCAAGAGACCCAGTACTTC	CASSGDSSQETQYF
once	TRBV6-6	TRBJ1-2	NA	13	TGTGCCACCGAGAGGGGGGTTGACTATGGCTACACCTTC	CATERGVDYGYTF
NA	TRBV2	TRBJ2-2	NA	15	TGTGCCAGCAGTGAGGCCGGGGCGAACACCGGGGAGCTGTTTTTT	CASSEAGANTGELFF
NA	TRBV7-9	TRBJ2-1	TRBD1	15	TGTGCCAGCAGGCAGGGACAGGCAACCTACAATGAGCAGTTCTTC	CASRQGQATYNEQFF
once	TRBV6-1	TRBJ2-7	NA	10	TGTGCCAGCAGTGACGCCGAGCAGTACTTC	CASSDAEQYF
NA	TRBV4-1	TRBJ1-1	NA	16	TGCGCCAGCAGCCAAGTCGAGGTCGGAGGGGGCACTGAAGCTTTCTTT	CASSQVEVGGGTEAFF
NA	TRBV6-1	TRBJ1-1	NA	14	TGTGCCAGCAGTGCCACGACAGTGAACACTGAAGCTTTCTTT	CASSATTVNTEAFF